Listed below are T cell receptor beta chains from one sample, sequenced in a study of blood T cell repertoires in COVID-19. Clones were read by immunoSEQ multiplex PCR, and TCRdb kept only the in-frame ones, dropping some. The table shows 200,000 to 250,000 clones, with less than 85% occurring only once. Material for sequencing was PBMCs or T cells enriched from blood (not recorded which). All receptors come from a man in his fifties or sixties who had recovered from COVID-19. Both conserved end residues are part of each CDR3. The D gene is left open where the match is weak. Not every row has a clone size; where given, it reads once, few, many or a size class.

CDR3aa: CASTYGRDTTYEQYF
CDR3nt: TGTGCCAGCACCTACGGAAGGGACACTACCTACGAGCAGTACTTC
v_gene: TRBV6-6
j_gene: TRBJ2-7
abundance: NA
d_gene: NA

CDR3aa: CASTFRGGEAFF
CDR3nt: TGCGCCAGCACCTTTAGGGGGGGGGAAGCTTTCTTT
v_gene: TRBV10-2
j_gene: TRBJ1-1
abundance: NA
d_gene: NA

CDR3aa: CASSETGGGEKLFF
CDR3nt: TGTGCCAGCAGCGAGACAGGGGGTGGTGAAAAACTGTTTTTT
v_gene: TRBV5-6
j_gene: TRBJ1-4
abundance: NA
d_gene: TRBD1

CDR3aa: CASSVLDRGKLFF
CDR3nt: TGTGCCAGCAGTGTGCTCGACAGAGGAAAACTGTTTTTT
v_gene: TRBV12-3/TRBV12-4
j_gene: TRBJ1-4
abundance: NA
d_gene: NA

CDR3aa: CASTGDSNQPQHF
CDR3nt: TGTGCCAGCACCGGTGATAGCAATCAGCCCCAGCATTTT
v_gene: TRBV2
j_gene: TRBJ1-5
abundance: NA
d_gene: NA

CDR3aa: CASSSRRAAGNTIYF
CDR3nt: TGTGCCAGCAGCAGCCGGAGGGCGGCAGGAAACACCATATATTTT
v_gene: TRBV7-2
j_gene: TRBJ1-3
abundance: NA
d_gene: NA

CDR3aa: CASSNRDRYNEQFF
CDR3nt: TGTGCCAGTAGTAATCGGGACAGGTACAATGAGCAGTTCTTC
v_gene: TRBV19
j_gene: TRBJ2-1
abundance: NA
d_gene: TRBD1

CDR3aa: CATSDDRGLGEQFF
CDR3nt: TGTGCCACCAGTGACGACAGGGGGCTTGGTGAGCAGTTCTTC
v_gene: TRBV24-1
j_gene: TRBJ2-1
abundance: NA
d_gene: TRBD1

CDR3aa: CATSTGDSSRSPLHF
CDR3nt: TGTGCCACCTCTACGGGGGACAGTAGCCGATCACCCCTCCACTTT
v_gene: TRBV18
j_gene: TRBJ1-6
abundance: NA
d_gene: TRBD1

CDR3aa: CASSEALGPGNNQPQHF
CDR3nt: TGTGCCAGCAGTGAAGCGCTAGGGCCGGGGAACAATCAGCCCCAGCATTTT
v_gene: TRBV2
j_gene: TRBJ1-5
abundance: NA
d_gene: NA

CDR3aa: CASSEQGNSYNEQFF
CDR3nt: TGTGCCAGCAGTGAACAGGGGAACTCCTACAATGAGCAGTTCTTC
v_gene: TRBV25-1
j_gene: TRBJ2-1
abundance: NA
d_gene: NA

CDR3aa: CASSEGDRWTGEQYF
CDR3nt: TGTGCCAGCAGTGAAGGGGACAGGTGGACGGGGGAGCAGTACTTC
v_gene: TRBV6-1
j_gene: TRBJ2-7
abundance: once
d_gene: TRBD1

CDR3aa: CASSLQGNVYNEQFF
CDR3nt: TGTGCCAGCAGCTTACAGGGGAATGTATACAATGAGCAGTTCTTC
v_gene: TRBV11-3
j_gene: TRBJ2-1
abundance: NA
d_gene: NA

CDR3aa: CASSAGSANTEAFF
CDR3nt: TGTGCCAGCAGTGCAGGGTCAGCGAACACTGAAGCTTTCTTT
v_gene: TRBV9
j_gene: TRBJ1-1
abundance: NA
d_gene: NA

CDR3aa: CASSQDFAAQGEKLFF
CDR3nt: TGTGCCAGCAGCCAAGACTTCGCAGCCCAGGGGGAAAAACTGTTTTTT
v_gene: TRBV4-2
j_gene: TRBJ1-4
abundance: NA
d_gene: NA

CDR3aa: CSVGRSGQGIAEAFF
CDR3nt: TGCAGCGTTGGCCGATCTGGACAGGGTATCGCTGAAGCTTTCTTT
v_gene: TRBV29-1
j_gene: TRBJ1-1
abundance: few
d_gene: TRBD1

CDR3aa: CAISESTGKAAQHF
CDR3nt: TGTGCCATCAGTGAGTCAACAGGGAAGGCGGCCCAGCATTTT
v_gene: TRBV10-3
j_gene: TRBJ1-5
abundance: NA
d_gene: NA

CDR3aa: CASSPRTSTDTQYF
CDR3nt: TGTGCCAGCAGCCCCCGGACTAGCACAGATACGCAGTATTTT
v_gene: TRBV5-5
j_gene: TRBJ2-3
abundance: NA
d_gene: NA

CDR3aa: CASSEREGGGHLYEQYF
CDR3nt: TGCGCCAGCAGTGAGCGGGAAGGCGGGGGCCACCTCTACGAGCAGTACTTC
v_gene: TRBV10-2
j_gene: TRBJ2-7
abundance: once
d_gene: NA

CDR3aa: CASSLRGHYGYTF
CDR3nt: TGCGCCAGCAGCTTGAGAGGGCACTATGGCTACACCTTC
v_gene: TRBV5-1
j_gene: TRBJ1-2
abundance: NA
d_gene: NA

CDR3aa: CASSLRAPGTGVGNTIYF
CDR3nt: TGTGCCAGCAGCCTTAGAGCCCCAGGGACAGGGGTCGGAAACACCATATATTTT
v_gene: TRBV11-3
j_gene: TRBJ1-3
abundance: NA
d_gene: TRBD1

CDR3aa: CASSSRSIQYF
CDR3nt: TGTGCCAGCAGCTCCCGGTCGATCCAGTACTTC
v_gene: TRBV7-2
j_gene: TRBJ2-7
abundance: NA
d_gene: NA

CDR3aa: CASSQGGTGNYGYTF
CDR3nt: TGTGCCAGCAGCCAAGGAGGGACAGGGAACTATGGCTACACCTTC
v_gene: TRBV3-1/TRBV3-2
j_gene: TRBJ1-2
abundance: NA
d_gene: TRBD1

CDR3aa: CASSLKSGTGIHTQYF
CDR3nt: TGTGCCAGCAGCTTAAAATCCGGGACAGGGATCCATACGCAGTATTTT
v_gene: TRBV11-3
j_gene: TRBJ2-3
abundance: NA
d_gene: TRBD1

CDR3aa: CASSQAGGSNQPQHF
CDR3nt: TGTGCCAGCAGCCAAGCGGGCGGGAGCAATCAGCCCCAGCATTTT
v_gene: TRBV4-2
j_gene: TRBJ1-5
abundance: NA
d_gene: NA

CDR3aa: CATSRDVFGGGYTF
CDR3nt: TGTGCCACCAGCAGAGATGTCTTCGGTGGTGGCTACACCTTC
v_gene: TRBV15
j_gene: TRBJ1-2
abundance: few
d_gene: NA

CDR3aa: CASSQEPGGLRGYTF
CDR3nt: TGTGCCAGCAGCCAAGAACCGGGGGGGCTGCGTGGCTACACCTTC
v_gene: TRBV4-2
j_gene: TRBJ1-2
abundance: NA
d_gene: NA

CDR3aa: CASSQTGSYEQYF
CDR3nt: TGTGCCAGCAGCCAAACAGGCTCCTACGAGCAGTACTTC
v_gene: TRBV14
j_gene: TRBJ2-7
abundance: NA
d_gene: NA

CDR3aa: CATSGGQDYGYTF
CDR3nt: TGTGCCACCAGCGGGGGGCAGGACTATGGCTACACCTTC
v_gene: TRBV24-1
j_gene: TRBJ1-2
abundance: NA
d_gene: NA

CDR3aa: CASSLEVRAYEQYF
CDR3nt: TGTGCCAGCAGCTTAGAGGTGAGGGCCTACGAGCAGTACTTC
v_gene: TRBV7-2
j_gene: TRBJ2-7
abundance: NA
d_gene: NA

CDR3aa: CASRMQGSDTQYF
CDR3nt: TGTGCCAGCAGGATGCAGGGGTCAGATACGCAGTATTTT
v_gene: TRBV12-3/TRBV12-4
j_gene: TRBJ2-3
abundance: NA
d_gene: NA

CDR3aa: CASSLNEGGQPQHF
CDR3nt: TGTGCCAGCAGCTTAAATGAGGGCGGTCAGCCCCAGCATTTT
v_gene: TRBV11-2
j_gene: TRBJ1-5
abundance: few
d_gene: NA

CDR3aa: CASSYGETSYEQYF
CDR3nt: TGTGCCAGCAGTTACGGGGAGACCTCCTACGAGCAGTACTTC
v_gene: TRBV6-6
j_gene: TRBJ2-7
abundance: NA
d_gene: NA

CDR3aa: CASTNGGGYTEAFF
CDR3nt: TGTGCCAGCACAAACGGGGGGGGGTACACTGAAGCTTTCTTT
v_gene: TRBV7-2
j_gene: TRBJ1-1
abundance: NA
d_gene: NA

CDR3aa: CASSHGQGGLYEQYF
CDR3nt: TGCGCCAGCAGCCATGGACAGGGGGGCCTTTACGAGCAGTACTTC
v_gene: TRBV5-1
j_gene: TRBJ2-7
abundance: NA
d_gene: TRBD1

CDR3aa: CASSPRQGGEQFF
CDR3nt: TGTGCCAGCAGTCCACGACAGGGTGGTGAGCAGTTCTTC
v_gene: TRBV6-6
j_gene: TRBJ2-1
abundance: few
d_gene: TRBD1

CDR3aa: CATSDAGTKGNQPQHF
CDR3nt: TGTGCCACCAGTGATGCCGGGACAAAGGGAAATCAGCCCCAGCATTTT
v_gene: TRBV24-1
j_gene: TRBJ1-5
abundance: NA
d_gene: NA

CDR3aa: CASSLKTGTVSVTEAFF
CDR3nt: TGTGCCAGCAGCTTAAAGACAGGGACAGTGAGTGTCACTGAAGCTTTCTTT
v_gene: TRBV11-3
j_gene: TRBJ1-1
abundance: NA
d_gene: TRBD1

CDR3aa: CASSIGTGVTTPLHF
CDR3nt: TGTGCCAGCAGCATCGGGACAGGGGTTACGACACCCCTCCACTTT
v_gene: TRBV5-6
j_gene: TRBJ1-6
abundance: NA
d_gene: TRBD1

CDR3aa: CASSLAYTGGGDGYTF
CDR3nt: TGTGCCAGCAGCTTAGCGTACACAGGTGGGGGGGATGGCTACACCTTC
v_gene: TRBV7-8
j_gene: TRBJ1-2
abundance: NA
d_gene: NA